This TCR beta chain was found in a study of blood T cell repertoires in COVID-19. Turning to the study itself: T cells, B-cell-depleted T cells, or PBMCs provided the cDNA or gDNA that served as material.

Libraries were prepared by immunoSEQ multiplex PCR; TCRdb keeps only in-frame clonotypes and omits some of them. The table records about 230,000 clones, around 84% of them present only once. CDR1 is SGHNT, CDR2 YENEEA, per germline. The V gene end was trimmed by 5 bases and the J gene end by 7 bases; junction bases not matched to a gene: 13. The CDR3 is made up of 18 amino acids. The sequencing input was PBMCs or T cells enriched from blood (not recorded which). This clonotype was obtained from a man younger than 30 who had recovered from COVID-19. The J gene is TRBJ2-1, the V gene TRBV11-3, with 14 positions matching TRBD2. CDR3 sequence: CASSPGTSGSTSANEQFF. In DNA form, the CDR3 reads TGTGCCAGCAGCCCTGGGACTAGCGGGAGCACGTCGGCAAATGAGCAGTTCTTC.